These 17 T cell receptor beta chains came from one sample sequenced in a study of cytomegalovirus exposure and HLA in healthy donors. Primers included in the PCR were 60 Vbeta and 13 Jbeta primers. Some clones are missing from TCRdb's copy, which holds only in-frame ones; the method was immunoSEQ multiplex PCR. This sample's table reports approximately 190,000 clones. The sample comprised PBMCs. These receptors all come from a boy younger than 18 in good health and CMV-seronegative.

The chain carries TRBV4-1 and TRBJ2-5; 8 nucleotides agree with TRBD2. This CDR3 comprises 14 residues. The trim removed 4 bases at V and 7 bases at J, leaving 8 bases unmatched. The germline gives CDR1 MGHRA, CDR2 YSYEKL. In DNA form, the CDR3 reads TGCGCCAGCAGCCCCCGGGGGGGCGGGGGGACCCAGTACTTC. Amino acids: CASSPRGGGGTQYF.

The chain uses TRBV27 and TRBJ2-5; 9 bases map to TRBD2. The CDR3 totals 13 residues. The germline V gene has CDR1 MNHEY and CDR2 SMNVEV (reference sequence). The ends lost 6 bases at V and 3 bases at J; junction bases unmatched: 2. Here the CDR3 DNA reads TGTGCCAGCAGGTCTAGCGGGGAAGAGACCCAGTACTTC. This translates into CASRSSGEETQYF.

The rearrangement links TRBV28 to TRBJ1-2; 7 nucleotides align to TRBD1. CDR1 MDHEN and CDR2 SYDVKM come from the germline V gene. The CDR3 totals 14 residues. V lost 5 bases, J lost 8 bases, and 11 bases stayed unmatched. The CDR3 sequence is CASSPSLGGRGYTF. CDR3 nucleotides: TGTGCCAGCAGTCCCTCCCTAGGGGGCCGGGGCTACACCTTC.

The chain couples TRBV6-5 to TRBJ1-2; the match to TRBD1 covers 9 bases. The CDR3 covers 14 residues. The germline CDR1 and CDR2 sequences are MNHEY and SVGAGI. V dropped 6 bases and J dropped 8; count of bases not matched to a gene: 10. This CDR3 is CASRFAQGAEGYTF. CDR3 nucleotide sequence: TGTGCCAGCAGATTCGCACAGGGGGCTGAAGGCTACACCTTC.

The J gene is TRBJ1-2, the V gene TRBV6-1; 9 bases map to TRBD1. Trimming took 3 bases from V and 7 from J; bases not matched to a gene: 6. The CDR3 contains 14 residues. Germline loops: CDR1 MNHNS, CDR2 SASEGT. CDR3 sequence: CASSERDRATGYTF. The CDR3 bases are TGTGCCAGCAGTGAGAGGGACAGGGCTACTGGCTACACCTTC.

The chain links TRBV6-5 to TRBJ2-2; TRBD2 is a possible D gene (6 bases). The CDR3 runs 14 residues. The germline V gene has CDR1 MNHEY and CDR2 SVGAGI. The germline V and J ends were trimmed by 4 bases and 5 bases, with 11 bases remaining between them. CDR3 in DNA: TGTGCCAGCAGTTGGCGGGGACTTACCGGGGAGCTGTTTTTT. Protein product: CASSWRGLTGELFF.

The chain joins TRBV5-8 to TRBJ1-3; TRBD1 agrees at 7 bases. J was trimmed by 0 bases and V by 3 bases; bases with no gene match: 9. This CDR3 has 17 residues. In germline, CDR1 is SGHTS, CDR2 YDEGEE. CDR3 in DNA: TGTGCCAGCAGCTACCACGGGACAGCCCGCTCTGGAAACACCATATATTTT. It translates to CASSYHGTARSGNTIYF.

This chain links TRBV4-1 with TRBJ2-5; D might be TRBD1 (6 bases). Matching the DNA end better, TRBJ2-7 makes the J call doubtful. This CDR3 region has 14 residues. CDR1 is MGHRA and CDR2 is YSYEKL in the germline V gene. CDR3 amino acids: CASRKQGTSYEQYF. CDR3 nucleotides: TGCGCCAGCAGAAAACAGGGCACCTCCTACGAGCAGTACTTC.

The rearrangement joins TRBV10-3 to TRBJ2-7, with 7 nucleotides matching TRBD1. The CDR3 spans 17 residues. The V gene end was trimmed by 2 bases and the J gene end by 0 bases; junction bases not matched to a gene: 10. The germline V gene encodes CDR1 ENHRY and CDR2 SYGVKD. The CDR3 DNA follows: TGTGCCATCAGTGAGCCAGCGGACAGGCTCTACTCCTACGAGCAGTACTTC. This translates into CAISEPADRLYSYEQYF.

The rearrangement links TRBV6-9 to TRBJ1-5; D is undetermined. CDR1 is MNHGY, CDR2 SVAAGI, per germline. This CDR3 region has 16 residues. Trimming took off 2 bases at V and 3 bases at J, with 14 bases between the two ends. CDR3 amino acids: CASSYTGRRPNQPQHF. CDR3 bases: TGTGCCAGCAGTTATACCGGCAGGCGACCCAATCAGCCCCAGCATTTT.

The chain joins TRBV5-5 to TRBJ1-1; tentative D call: TRBD1 (5 bases). CDR3 length: 14 amino acids. Trimming took off 3 bases at V and 0 bases at J, with 9 bases between the two ends. The germline gives CDR1 SGHKS, CDR2 YYEKEE (reference sequence). The CDR3 region has the DNA TGTGCCAGCAGCTCCAGGGAGGTGAACACTGAAGCTTTCTTT. Residues: CASSSREVNTEAFF.

The chain recombines TRBV5-4 with TRBJ2-1; 8 nucleotides match TRBD2. The CDR3 runs 15 residues. V gave up 7 bases and J gave up 7 bases; unmatched junction bases: 13. Germline assignment: CDR1 SGHNT and CDR2 YYREEE (reference sequence). The CDR3 DNA reads as TGTGCCAGCCGCGGCGGGGGGCTTATCGGGAATGAGCAGTTCTTC. It translates to CASRGGGLIGNEQFF.

The V gene is TRBV7-6, the J gene TRBJ2-7, with 10 bases matching TRBD1. The CDR3 is made up of 16 amino acids. Germline lookup yields CDR1 SGHVS and CDR2 FNYEAQ. Trimming removed 4 bases from V and 6 bases from J; junction bases left unmatched: 12. CDR3 in amino acids: CASSSRMIGQGGEQYF. CDR3 coding DNA: TGTGCCAGCAGCTCCCGTATGATTGGACAGGGGGGCGAGCAGTACTTC.

The rearrangement links TRBV5-7 to TRBJ1-6; possible D gene TRBD1, 5 bases. TRBV5-7 is reported as an ORF; its role is uncertain. With 2 bases removed from V and 5 bases from J, the gap between germline ends came to 17 bases. This CDR3 contains 17 residues. The CDR3 DNA is TGTGCCAGCAGCTTAGGGGTTGTCGAACAAGATAATTCACCCCTCCACTTT. Its translation is CASSLGVVEQDNSPLHF.

The chain is built from TRBV15 and TRBJ2-3; D is uncertain. V dropped 4 bases and J dropped 2 bases, with 7 bases sitting between them. CDR1 and CDR2 (germline): LNHNV, YYDKDF (reference sequence). CDR3 size: 13 residues. The CDR3 bases are TGTGCCACCAGCATCACTTACACAGATACGCAGTATTTT. Amino acid sequence: CATSITYTDTQYF.

The V gene is TRBV7-9, the J gene TRBJ1-2; D possibly corresponds to TRBD1 (6 bases). The CDR3 runs to 16 residues. Germline CDR1 SEHNR, CDR2 FQNEAQ (reference sequence). V lost 5 bases and J lost 0, with 16 bases in between. The CDR3: CASSRGAGAPNYGYTF. CDR3 DNA: TGTGCCAGCAGCAGAGGGGCAGGGGCCCCTAACTATGGCTACACCTTC.

The chain employs TRBV28 and TRBJ2-7, with D possibly being TRBD1 (5 bases). This CDR3 is built from 14 residues. The germline gives CDR1 MDHEN, CDR2 SYDVKM. V was clipped by 7 bases and J by 2 bases, with 15 bases between them. The CDR3 nucleotides are TGTGCCAGCACTTCGCAAGGGGATGCCTACGAGCAGTACTTC. This gives the protein CASTSQGDAYEQYF. The complete variable domain, with remaining parts taken from reference TRBV28 and TRBJ2-7, reads DVKVTQSSRYLVKRTGEKVFLECVQDMDHENMFWYRQDPGLGLRLIYFSYDVKMKEKGDIPEGYSVSREKKERFSLILESASTNQTSMYLCASTSQGDAYEQYFGPGTRLTVT.